This T cell receptor beta chain was sequenced in a study of T cells in women clearing cervical HPV infection. Study-level background: Controls gave blood once infection was undetectable; cases at lesion identification.

Assay used: immunoSEQ multiplex PCR; TCRdb lists only in-frame clones, some missing. The repertoire shows some 15,000 clones; the top ten hold 5.5% to 8%. The CDR3 sequence is 13 residues long. Germline trimming cut 3 bases from V and 3 bases from J; bases unmatched to any gene: 4. Germline V gene data show CDR1 as GTSNPN and CDR2 as SVGIG (reference sequence). In regard to this clone: The read stops 3 residues short of the end of the CDR3; the missing end is completed from the germline J gene.

The source is a woman aged 18 to 69 with a cervical HPV16 infection that either progressed to CIN3+ or cleared (not recorded which). Sequencing was performed on blood buffy coat. The chain employs TRBV30 and TRBJ1-2; 7 positions agree with TRBD1. The sequenced CDR3 bases are TGTGCCTGGAGCGTTCAGGGGGACTATGGC. Translating it yields CAWSVQGDYG. The CDR3, in full, reads CAWSVQGDYGYTF.